This TCR beta chain was sequenced in a study of PD-1 blockade in mismatch repair-deficient tumors. Sequencing was performed with immunoSEQ multiplex PCR; in TCRdb, only in-frame clones are kept and a portion is missing. Found here are tens of thousands of clones, 81% of them singletons; the top ten hold about 2.4%. Germline lookup yields CDR1 SNHLY and CDR2 FYNNEI. V was clipped by 5 bases and J by 2 bases, with 13 bases between them. This CDR3 spans 15 amino acids. The source was peripheral blood, collected 12 weeks after starting pembrolizumab. The TCR sequence derives from an adult with mismatch repair-deficient cancer. The gene calls are TRBV2 and TRBJ1-3; D uncertain. CDR3 loop: CASSLTRSAGNTIYF. The CDR3 nucleotides read TGTGCCAGCAGTCTCACAAGATCAGCTGGAAACACCATATATTTT.